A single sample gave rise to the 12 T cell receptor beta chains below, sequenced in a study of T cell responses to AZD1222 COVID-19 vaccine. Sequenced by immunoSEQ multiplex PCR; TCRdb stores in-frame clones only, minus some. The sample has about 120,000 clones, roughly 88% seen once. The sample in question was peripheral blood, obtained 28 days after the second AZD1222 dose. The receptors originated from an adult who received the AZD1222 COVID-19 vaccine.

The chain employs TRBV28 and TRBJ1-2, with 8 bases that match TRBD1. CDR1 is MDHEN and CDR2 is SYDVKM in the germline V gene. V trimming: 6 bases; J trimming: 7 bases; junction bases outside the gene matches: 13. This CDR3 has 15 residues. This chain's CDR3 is CASRPNRGVFFGYTF. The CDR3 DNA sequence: TGTGCCAGCAGGCCCAACAGGGGGGTTTTTTTTGGCTACACCTTC.

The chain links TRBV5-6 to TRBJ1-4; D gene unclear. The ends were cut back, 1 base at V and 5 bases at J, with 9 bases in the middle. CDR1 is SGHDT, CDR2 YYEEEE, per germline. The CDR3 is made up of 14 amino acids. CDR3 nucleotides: TGTGCCAGCAGCTTGCTGATAGGGAATGAAAAACTGTTTTTT. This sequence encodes CASSLLIGNEKLFF.

The CDR3 loop reads CASSGPGGMDYGYTF. The CDR3 DNA follows: TGTGCCAGCAGTGGACCGGGAGGCATGGACTATGGCTACACCTTC. The genes are TRBV25-1 and TRBJ1-2; D not resolved. The CDR3 is 15 residues long. Germline V gives CDR1 MGHDK, CDR2 SYGVNS. Trimming cost V 4 bases and J 3 bases, with 15 bases left between them.

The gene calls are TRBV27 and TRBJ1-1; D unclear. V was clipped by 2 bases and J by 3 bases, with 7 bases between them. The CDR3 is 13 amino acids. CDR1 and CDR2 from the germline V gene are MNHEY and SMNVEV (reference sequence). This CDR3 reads CASSLGYHTEAFF. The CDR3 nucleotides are TGTGCCAGCAGTTTAGGGTATCACACTGAAGCTTTCTTT.

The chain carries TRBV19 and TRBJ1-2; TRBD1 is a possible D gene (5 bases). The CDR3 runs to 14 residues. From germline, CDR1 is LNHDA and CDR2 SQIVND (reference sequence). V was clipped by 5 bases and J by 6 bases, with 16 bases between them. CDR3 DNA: TGTGCCAGTAGTGAGACGGGGGATTCAGATGGCTACACCTTC. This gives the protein CASSETGDSDGYTF.

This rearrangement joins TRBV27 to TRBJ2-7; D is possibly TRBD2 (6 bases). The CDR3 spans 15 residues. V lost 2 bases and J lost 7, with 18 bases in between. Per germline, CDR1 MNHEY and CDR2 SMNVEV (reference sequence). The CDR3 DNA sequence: TGTGCCAGCAGTTTAGGGGGGACGGCCGCGCGGGAGCAGTACTTC. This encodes CASSLGGTAAREQYF.

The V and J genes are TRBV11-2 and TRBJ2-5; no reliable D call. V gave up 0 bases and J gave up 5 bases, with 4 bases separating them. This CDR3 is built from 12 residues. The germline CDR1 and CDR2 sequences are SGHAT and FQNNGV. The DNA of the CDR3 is TGTGCCAGCAGCTTAGAACGCGAGACCCAGTACTTC. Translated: CASSLERETQYF.

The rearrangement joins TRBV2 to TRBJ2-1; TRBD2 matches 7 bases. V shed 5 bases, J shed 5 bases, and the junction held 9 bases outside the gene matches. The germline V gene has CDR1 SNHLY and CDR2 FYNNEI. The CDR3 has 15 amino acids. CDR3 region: CASSLSGVSNNEQFF. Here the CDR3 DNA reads TGTGCCAGCAGTTTGAGCGGGGTCAGTAACAATGAGCAGTTCTTC.

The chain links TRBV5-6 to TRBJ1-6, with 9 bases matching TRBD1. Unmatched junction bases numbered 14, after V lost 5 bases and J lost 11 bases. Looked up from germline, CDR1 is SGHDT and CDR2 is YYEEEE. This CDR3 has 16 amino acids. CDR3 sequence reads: CASSSGTGTLGTPLHF. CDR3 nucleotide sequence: TGTGCCAGCAGTTCCGGGACAGGGACCTTGGGGACACCCCTCCACTTT.

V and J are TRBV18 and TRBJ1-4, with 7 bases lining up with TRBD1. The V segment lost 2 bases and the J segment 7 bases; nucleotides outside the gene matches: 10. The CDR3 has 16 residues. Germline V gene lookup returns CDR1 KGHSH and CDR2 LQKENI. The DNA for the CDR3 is TGTGCCAGCTCACCAAACCATCCCCAGGGGGGTGAAAAACTGTTTTTT. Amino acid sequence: CASSPNHPQGGEKLFF.

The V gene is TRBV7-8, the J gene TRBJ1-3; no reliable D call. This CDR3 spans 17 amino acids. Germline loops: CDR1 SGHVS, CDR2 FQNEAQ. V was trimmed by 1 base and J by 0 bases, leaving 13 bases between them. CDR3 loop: CASSLVGTQSSGNTIYF. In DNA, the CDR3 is TGTGCCAGCAGCTTAGTTGGAACCCAGAGCTCTGGAAACACCATATATTTT. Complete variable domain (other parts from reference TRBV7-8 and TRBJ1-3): GAGVSQSPRYKVAKRGQDVALRCDPISGHVSLFWYQQALGQGPEFLTYFQNEAQLDKSGLPSDRFFAERPEGSVSTLKIQRTQQEDSAVYLCASSLVGTQSSGNTIYFGEGSWLTVV.

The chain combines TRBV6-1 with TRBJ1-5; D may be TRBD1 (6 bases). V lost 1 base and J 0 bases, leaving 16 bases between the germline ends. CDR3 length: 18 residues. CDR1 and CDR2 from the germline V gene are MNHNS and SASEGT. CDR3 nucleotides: TGTGCCAGCAGTGAAGTTCCGGGGGCCGCCTATAGCAATCAGCCCCAGCATTTT. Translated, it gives CASSEVPGAAYSNQPQHF.